This is a list of T cell receptor beta chains from one sample in a study of T cells in Graves' hyperthyroidism and ophthalmopathy. A single record per CDR3 protein comes from TCRdb applying MiXCR to the multiplex PCR reads. The table has over 500,000 distinct CDR3 sequences, around 43% seen once; the top ten hold about 45%. Sequenced sample: peripheral blood or thyroid tissue (not recorded which). Source of these receptors: an adult woman with Graves' disease, either hyperthyroidism or ophthalmopathy (not recorded which). The CDR3 runs from the conserved cysteine through the conserved F or W. The D gene is left open where the match is weak. Clone size, where shown, is once, few, many, or a class for clones that have expanded.

clone_size,v_call,d_call,j_call,cdr3_aa,cdr3_nt
-,TRBV7-2,-,TRBJ2-7,CASRWGNSYEQYF,TGTGCCAGCAGGTGGGGGAACTCCTACGAGCAGTACTTC
-,TRBV2,-,TRBJ1-5,CASKGWGNSNQPQHF,TGTGCCAGCAAGGGCTGGGGTAATAGCAATCAGCCCCAGCATTTT
-,TRBV7-2,-,TRBJ2-2,CASSLVAGSYTGELFF,TGTGCCAGCAGCTTAGTTGCTGGGTCGTACACCGGGGAGCTGTTTTTT
-,TRBV15,TRBD2,TRBJ2-5,CATSSAWAGGRQETQYF,TGTGCCACCAGCAGTGCTTGGGCGGGAGGGCGGCAAGAGACCCAGTACTTC
-,TRBV7-2,-,TRBJ1-1,CASSFEGDTEAFF,TGTGCCAGCAGCTTTGAGGGGGACACTGAAGCTTTCTTT
many,TRBV11-2,-,TRBJ2-5,CATRAMGTPQETQYF,TGTGCCACTCGGGCGATGGGGACTCCCCAAGAGACCCAGTACTTC
few,TRBV7-9,-,TRBJ2-1,CASSAPPFASSYNEQFF,TGTGCCAGCAGTGCCCCACCCTTTGCGTCCTCCTACAATGAGCAGTTCTTC
many,TRBV7-9,-,TRBJ1-2,CASSLTGTGGGYTF,TGTGCCAGCAGCTTAACCGGGACGGGTGGTGGCTACACCTTC
-,TRBV7-2,-,TRBJ2-7,CASSLAGAYYEQYF,TGTGCCAGCAGCTTAGCGGGGGCTTATTACGAGCAGTACTTC
once,TRBV7-2,-,TRBJ2-6,CASRGGLPGANVLTF,TGTGCCAGCAGGGGGGGCTTGCCTGGGGCCAACGTCCTGACTTTC
-,TRBV7-6,TRBD1,TRBJ2-5,CASSLAGPGGIQPQYF,TGTGCCAGCAGCTTAGCCGGGCCAGGGGGCATTCAGCCCCAGTACTTC
few,TRBV20-1,-,TRBJ1-2,CSANDYGYTF,TGCAGTGCTAATGACTATGGCTACACCTTC
many,TRBV10-3,-,TRBJ1-6,CAISVGVVNSPLHF,TGTGCCATCAGTGTCGGGGTAGTAAATTCACCCCTCCACTTT
many,TRBV4-2,-,TRBJ1-2,CASSPIGGNYGYTF,TGTGCCAGCAGCCCTATCGGGGGGAACTATGGCTACACCTTC
many,TRBV7-8,-,TRBJ1-1,CASSYTIDTEAFF,TGTGCCAGCAGCTACACGATAGACACTGAAGCTTTCTTT
-,TRBV4-1,-,TRBJ1-2,CASSQVGNYGYTF,TGTGCCAGCAGCCAAGTTGGAAACTATGGCTACACCTTC
many,TRBV15,-,TRBJ2-5,CATSSSRVSGETQYF,TGTGCCACCAGCAGCTCTCGGGTATCCGGGGAGACCCAGTACTTC